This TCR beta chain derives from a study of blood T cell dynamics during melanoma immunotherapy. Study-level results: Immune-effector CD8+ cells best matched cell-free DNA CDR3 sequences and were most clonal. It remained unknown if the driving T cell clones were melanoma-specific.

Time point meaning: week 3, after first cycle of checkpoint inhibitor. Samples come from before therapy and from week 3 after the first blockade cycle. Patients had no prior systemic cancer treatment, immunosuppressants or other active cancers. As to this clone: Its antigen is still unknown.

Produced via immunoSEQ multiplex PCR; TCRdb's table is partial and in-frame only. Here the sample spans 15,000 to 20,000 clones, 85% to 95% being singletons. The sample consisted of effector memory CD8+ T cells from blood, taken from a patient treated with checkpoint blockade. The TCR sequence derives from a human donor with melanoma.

The CDR3 loop is CASSLRGTEAFF. The CDR3 DNA reads as TGTGCCAGCAGTCTCAGAGGCACTGAAGCTTTCTTT. The chain is built from TRBV28 and TRBJ1-1; D remains unclear. This CDR3 has 12 amino acids. Germline CDR1 is MDHEN and CDR2 is SYDVKM. Trimming cost V 5 bases and J 4 bases, with 8 bases left between them.